The TCR beta chain described here comes from a study of molecular identifiers for immune sequencing clone quantification. Across the whole study: Replicates involved a five-way split of RNA from around 20,000 or 100,000 naive CD8 cells, with sequencing of four. Notes on the study in general: Effector cells kept over 98% of their molecules in clones above 20 RNA copies, while naive cells kept under 1% there. Detectable among about a million naive cells, according to reports, was Jurkat TCR RNA spiked in from one cell. For highly expanded clones, sizes could be underestimated when identical TCR molecules share a barcode.

This CDR3 has 15 amino acids. The junction had 7 bases not matched to a gene; V was cut back by 2 bases and J by 5 bases. The germline CDR1 and CDR2 sequences are PRHDT and FYEKMQ (reference sequence). MiXCR, applied by TCRdb to the PCR reads, yields one record per CDR3 protein. The sample gives 35,000 or so distinct CDR3 sequences, around 18% of which show up once; 5.5% to 7.5% is in the top ten. This clonotype has more than one count but fewer than ten. Antigen specificity is unknown. The chain carries TRBV13 and TRBJ2-5, with 8 positions matching TRBD2. This receptor was taken from a human donor in good health. Some libraries in this study had Jurkat cell RNA spiked in. Sequencing was carried out using naive CD8+ T cells from blood, with Jurkat cell RNA spiked in. The subset is: FACS-sorted CD8+CD4-CCR7+CD45RA+ naive T cells. In DNA, the CDR3 is TGTGCCAGCAGCTTATTTTCGACTAGCGAGGAGACCCAGTACTTC. Its protein is CASSLFSTSEETQYF.